Shown below are 8 T cell receptor beta chains from a single sample sequenced in a study of PD-1 blockade in classical Hodgkin lymphoma (TCRdb year 2020). The library was made by the immunoSEQ multiplex PCR assay. TCRdb limited this immuneACCESS table to in-frame rearrangements with V and J called. A share of clones is missing; checked studies link under half to unresolved V genes, and the rest is unexplained. The sample table contains 20,000 to 30,000 clones; only one count was recorded for 91% of them. Approximately 0.54% of the sample is in the top ten clones. The time point label, read with the paper, signifies: newly diagnosed, previously untreated cHL patient sample. Magnetic negative selection with a Miltenyi CD4+ T cell isolation kit was used to purify CD4+ T cells from thawed PBMCs. The sample was CD4+ T cells from blood. All receptors come from a human donor with classical Hodgkin lymphoma.

The chain employs TRBV27 and TRBJ2-3, with TRBD2 identical over 14 bases. The CDR3 is 17 amino acids. Per germline, CDR1 MNHEY and CDR2 SMNVEV (reference sequence). Germline trimming cut 6 bases from V and 2 bases from J; bases unmatched to any gene: 7. This CDR3 is CASRPGLAGAHTDTQYF. The CDR3 nucleotides are TGTGCCAGCAGACCGGGACTAGCGGGGGCCCACACAGATACGCAGTATTTT.

The chain carries TRBV20-1 and TRBJ2-5; unclear D gene. CDR3 length equals 11 residues. Germline V gene data show CDR1 as DFQATT and CDR2 as SNEGSKA (reference sequence). V lost 7 bases to trimming and J lost 2 bases, with 8 bases between them. The CDR3 bases are TGCAGTGTTGACTCACAAGAGACCCAGTACTTC. As protein: CSVDSQETQYF.

The J gene is TRBJ1-1, the V gene TRBV11-2; D ambiguous. The CDR3 has 14 residues. From germline, CDR1 is SGHAT and CDR2 FQNNGV. The V and J ends lost 7 bases and 4 bases respectively, with 16 bases between them. DNA of the CDR3: TGTGCCAGCACCTTCGGGCAGATAGGCACTGAAGCTTTCTTT. Protein sequence: CASTFGQIGTEAFF.

This chain joins TRBV30 and TRBJ1-4; a possible D gene is TRBD1 (5 bases). Germline V CDR1 and CDR2: GTSNPN, SVGIG (reference sequence). The V end was cut by 4 bases, the J end by 6 bases, with 12 bases between. CDR3 size: 13 residues. The CDR3 nucleotides are TGTGCCTGGACCCAGGGAGGTGATGAAAAACTGTTTTTT. Protein sequence: CAWTQGGDEKLFF.

The chain couples TRBV5-4 to TRBJ1-2; D unclear. Per germline, CDR1 SGHNT and CDR2 YYREEE (reference sequence). V was trimmed by 3 bases and J by 4 bases, leaving 10 bases between them. This CDR3 region has 13 residues. The CDR3 protein is CASSSPPSYGYTF. CDR3 nucleotides: TGTGCCAGCAGCTCTCCCCCTAGCTATGGCTACACCTTC.

This sequence joins TRBV7-9 and TRBJ1-2; 8 bases line up with TRBD1. Germline V gene lookup returns CDR1 SEHNR and CDR2 FQNEAQ (reference sequence). Germline trimming cut 1 base from V and 5 bases from J; bases unmatched to any gene: 6. The CDR3 contains 15 residues. Written as DNA, the CDR3 is TGTGCCAGCAGCTTAGAAGTGACAGGGGAATATGGCTACACCTTC. This sequence encodes CASSLEVTGEYGYTF.

This chain links TRBV11-2 with TRBJ2-3; 7 positions match TRBD2. Germline lookup yields CDR1 SGHAT and CDR2 FQNNGV. The CDR3 consists of 14 residues. V gave up 3 bases and J gave up 0 bases; unmatched junction bases: 0. The chain's CDR3 is CASSFGGSTDTQYF. In DNA, the CDR3 is TGTGCCAGCAGCTTCGGGGGGAGCACAGATACGCAGTATTTT.

The chain is built from TRBV28 and TRBJ1-1; D perhaps matches TRBD1 (6 bases). Trimming removed 8 bases from V and 8 bases from J, with 12 bases in between. This CDR3 contains 11 residues. The germline V gene encodes CDR1 MDHEN and CDR2 SYDVKM. This chain's CDR3 is CASAPRGEAFF. The CDR3 bases are TGTGCCAGCGCCCCGAGGGGGGAAGCTTTCTTT.